The 29 T cell receptor beta chains listed next were all sequenced from one sample in a study of blood T cell repertoires in COVID-19. Profiled with immunoSEQ multiplex PCR; TCRdb holds only in-frame clones, not every one. Altogether 250,000 to 300,000 clones are present, approximately 82% being singletons, with the ten largest covering 3.5% to 5.5%. The sequenced sample was peripheral blood. Source of these receptors: a man aged 55 to 69 who had recovered from COVID-19.

This chain uses TRBV9 with TRBJ2-5; 12 nucleotides match TRBD2. The CDR3 is made up of 16 amino acids. CDR1 and CDR2 (germline): SGDLS, YYNGEE. V was clipped by 4 bases and J by 2 bases; unmatched bases: 6. CDR3 protein: CASSPGTSGLQETQYF. CDR3 nucleotide sequence: TGTGCCAGCAGCCCAGGGACTAGCGGGTTACAAGAGACCCAGTACTTC.

The chain combines TRBV12-3 or TRBV12-4 with TRBJ2-5; a weak D match, TRBD1 (5 bases). This CDR3 spans 13 amino acids. Deletions cut 8 bases from V and 3 bases from J, with 13 bases between. The CDR3 sequence: CASGRQTEETQYF. The CDR3, as DNA: TGTGCCAGCGGGCGACAGACCGAAGAGACCCAGTACTTC.

The CDR3 reads CASSTTPRGSGYTF. The CDR3, as DNA: TGTGCCAGTAGTACTACCCCAAGGGGAAGTGGCTACACCTTC. This chain uses TRBV19 with TRBJ1-2; D possibly corresponds to TRBD1 (5 bases). The CDR3 length is 14 residues. Trimming cost V 4 bases and J 7 bases, with 16 bases left between them. Germline CDR1 is LNHDA and CDR2 is SQIVND (reference sequence).

This chain uses TRBV2 with TRBJ1-1, with D maybe TRBD1 (5 bases). The CDR3 has 13 residues. Germline V CDR1 and CDR2: SNHLY, FYNNEI. Trimming removed 8 bases at V and 0 bases at J, with 10 bases between. The DNA of the CDR3 is TGTGCCAGCTATTACAGGCTGAACACTGAAGCTTTCTTT. Protein: CASYYRLNTEAFF.

This chain connects TRBV2 to TRBJ1-1; TRBD1 aligns across 8 bases. CDR3 length: 15 amino acids. The germline gives CDR1 SNHLY, CDR2 FYNNEI. Unmatched junction bases numbered 8, after V lost 7 bases and J lost 1 base. The CDR3 region has the DNA TGTGCCAGCATATCAGGGGGCCTACAGAACACTGAAGCTTTCTTT. Protein product: CASISGGLQNTEAFF. The full variable domain, in which reference TRBV2 and TRBJ1-1 provide the parts outside the CDR3, is EPEVTQTPSHQVTQMGQEVILRCVPISNHLYFYWYRQILGQKVEFLVSFYNNEISEKSEIFDDQFSVERPDGSNFTLKIRSTKLEDSAMYFCASISGGLQNTEAFFGQGTRLTVV.

The chain has TRBV6-6 and TRBJ1-6; possible D gene TRBD1, 6 bases. V was cut by 5 bases and J by 9 bases, with 17 bases left in between. The germline CDR1 and CDR2 sequences are MNHNY and SVGAGI (reference sequence). The CDR3 length is 15 residues. The CDR3 nucleotides read TGTGCCAGCAGTCCACCACAGGGTTCAGGTTCACCCCTCCACTTT. Amino acids: CASSPPQGSGSPLHF.

The chain couples TRBV18 to TRBJ2-2; D gene uncertain. V gave up 4 bases and J gave up 7 bases, with 13 bases separating them. Per germline, CDR1 KGHSH and CDR2 LQKENI. There are 14 residues in the CDR3. The CDR3 region has the DNA TGTGCCAGCTCACTAGATCAAGCCTTCGGGGAGCTGTTTTTT. Translated: CASSLDQAFGELFF.

This rearrangement joins TRBV6-6 to TRBJ2-4; 14 nucleotides match TRBD2. The CDR3 is made up of 14 amino acids. The ends lost 8 bases at V and 4 bases at J; junction bases unmatched: 1. The germline V gene has CDR1 MNHNY and CDR2 SVGAGI (reference sequence). CDR3 sequence (DNA): TGTGCCAGCTGGACTAGCGGGGGGAAAAACATTCAGTACTTC. Residues: CASWTSGGKNIQYF.

The V and J genes are TRBV5-1 and TRBJ2-1; tentatively, D is TRBD1 (5 bases). The germline gives CDR1 SGHRS, CDR2 YFSETQ. The CDR3 contains 13 residues. V was pared by 2 bases and J by 8 bases, with 11 bases between. The CDR3 region is CASSFPQAHEQFF. DNA of the CDR3: TGCGCCAGCAGCTTCCCACAGGCACATGAGCAGTTCTTC.

This chain joins TRBV5-6 and TRBJ1-1; D remains unclear. V dropped 2 bases and J dropped 5 bases, with 10 bases sitting between them. Per the germline V gene, CDR1 is SGHDT and CDR2 is YYEEEE. The length of the CDR3 is 13 residues. The CDR3 DNA sequence: TGTGCCAGCAGCTTCGGAGTGGATACTGAAGCTTTCTTT. Protein sequence: CASSFGVDTEAFF.

This chain uses TRBV11-2 with TRBJ2-5, with 7 bases fitting TRBD1. The CDR3 runs to 16 residues. Germline V gene sequence: CDR1 SGHAT, CDR2 FQNNGV. V shed 1 base, J shed 2 bases, and the junction held 7 bases outside the gene matches. This CDR3 reads CASSLVGTAAQETQYF. The DNA for the CDR3 is TGTGCCAGCAGCTTAGTTGGGACAGCCGCACAAGAGACCCAGTACTTC.

The CDR3: CASRRTGTGSGYGYTF. Written as DNA, the CDR3 is TGTGCCAGCAGGCGCACCGGGACAGGATCGGGGTATGGCTACACCTTC. The gene calls are TRBV9 and TRBJ1-2; 8 bases are shared with TRBD1. The germline V gene has CDR1 SGDLS and CDR2 YYNGEE. The CDR3 extends over 16 amino acids. Trimming took 5 bases from V and 5 from J; bases not matched to a gene: 14.

This chain joins TRBV28 and TRBJ2-2; D unclear. The CDR3 has 13 amino acids. V was shortened by 7 bases and J by 7 bases, with 13 bases between the two germline ends. CDR1 MDHEN and CDR2 SYDVKM come from the germline V gene. The CDR3: CASTMTLLGELFF. DNA for the CDR3: TGTGCCAGCACCATGACACTCCTCGGGGAGCTGTTTTTT.

DNA of the CDR3: TGTGCCAGCAGCCAAGGCCCTCCCAGCAGGGGGGAGACCCAGTACTTC. Translated: CASSQGPPSRGETQYF. The chain has TRBV3-1 (or the pseudogene TRBV3-2) and TRBJ2-5; TRBD1 aligns across 7 bases. There are 16 residues in the CDR3. CDR1 is LGHDT and CDR2 is YNNKEL in the germline V gene (reference sequence). Germline trimming cut 1 base from V and 5 bases from J; bases unmatched to any gene: 10.

The chain joins TRBV7-2 to TRBJ2-7, with 9 bases fitting TRBD2. This CDR3 comprises 15 residues. Trimming took 1 base from V and 2 from J; bases not matched to a gene: 3. Germline CDR1 is SGHTA and CDR2 is FQGNSA. CDR3 in DNA: TGTGCCAGCAGCTTAGTGGCTAGCGGGACCTACGAGCAGTACTTC. Encoded protein: CASSLVASGTYEQYF.

This sequence joins TRBV19 and TRBJ2-7; 11 bases fit TRBD1. CDR1 and CDR2 from the germline V gene are LNHDA and SQIVND (reference sequence). The J segment lost 3 bases and the V segment lost 1 base, leaving 2 bases of the junction unmatched. The CDR3 is 15 residues long. The CDR3 loop reads CASSIAGTGGYEQYF. CDR3 DNA: TGTGCCAGTAGTATAGCTGGGACAGGGGGCTACGAGCAGTACTTC.

The chain combines TRBV19 with TRBJ2-1; D is perhaps TRBD1 (7 bases). CDR1 and CDR2 from the germline V gene are LNHDA and SQIVND (reference sequence). The CDR3 sequence is 13 residues long. Trimming removed 6 bases at V and 9 bases at J, with 15 bases between. The chain's CDR3 is CASRTRGVAEQFF. The CDR3 nucleotides read TGTGCCAGTAGGACCAGGGGGGTAGCTGAGCAGTTCTTC. The full variable domain, completed using reference TRBV19 and TRBJ2-1, is DGGITQSPKYLFRKEGQNVTLSCEQNLNHDAMYWYRQDPGQGLRLIYYSQIVNDFQKGDIAEGYSVSREKKESFPLTVTSAQKNPTAFYLCASRTRGVAEQFFGPGTRLTVL.

This sequence joins TRBV7-2 and TRBJ2-1; 10 bases match TRBD1. The CDR3 sequence is 15 residues long. V lost 4 bases, J lost 2 bases, and 2 bases stayed unmatched. Germline CDR1 reads SGHTA; CDR2 reads FQGNSA. The CDR3 sequence is CASSYGQGAYNEQFF. Written as DNA, the CDR3 is TGTGCCAGCAGCTACGGACAGGGGGCCTACAATGAGCAGTTCTTC.

The DNA of the CDR3 is TGTGCCAGCAGCTTCTTCACCGGGACTGGAGAGACCCAGTACTTC. Translation: CASSFFTGTGETQYF. The chain carries TRBV7-3 and TRBJ2-5; possible D gene TRBD2, 6 bases. This CDR3 comprises 15 residues. V was trimmed by 3 bases and J by 4 bases, leaving 15 bases between them. Germline V lookup: CDR1 SGHTA, CDR2 FQGTGA.

The CDR3 coding sequence is TGTGCCAGCAGTCCGGGACAGGGGGCAGGCGAGCAGTACTTC. It codes for CASSPGQGAGEQYF. The chain joins TRBV6-5 to TRBJ2-7, with 12 positions matching TRBD1. Germline trimming cut 5 bases from V and 6 bases from J; bases unmatched to any gene: 5. Germline V gene sequence: CDR1 MNHEY, CDR2 SVGAGI. The CDR3 extends over 14 amino acids.

V usage is TRBV18 and J usage is TRBJ2-5; 12 nucleotides align to TRBD2. The length of the CDR3 is 16 residues. Germline CDR1 and CDR2: KGHSH and LQKENI. V trimming: 6 bases; J trimming: 1 base; junction bases outside the gene matches: 6. The DNA for the CDR3 is TGTGCCAGCTCTCAAACTAGCGGGGGGCTCCAAGAGACCCAGTACTTC. Its protein product is CASSQTSGGLQETQYF.

This clone was found a few times. The V and J genes are TRBV28 and TRBJ2-5; 11 nucleotides match TRBD2. After removal of 6 bases from V and 6 bases from J, the junction contained 12 bases not matched to a gene. The CDR3 extends over 16 amino acids. Germline CDR1 is MDHEN and CDR2 is SYDVKM. The CDR3 reads CASSKLAGALMKTQYF. CDR3 coding DNA: TGTGCCAGCAGCAAACTAGCGGGGGCCCTTATGAAGACCCAGTACTTC. Combining the CDR3 with reference TRBV28 and TRBJ2-5 gives the whole variable domain DVKVTQSSRYLVKRTGEKVFLECVQDMDHENMFWYRQDPGLGLRLIYFSYDVKMKEKGDIPEGYSVSREKKERFSLILESASTNQTSMYLCASSKLAGALMKTQYFGPGTRLLVL.

This chain connects TRBV28 to TRBJ2-3; tentatively, D is TRBD2 (6 bases). The germline V and J ends were trimmed by 2 bases and 4 bases, with 13 bases remaining between them. The CDR3 sequence is 15 residues long. Germline CDR1 and CDR2: MDHEN and SYDVKM. The DNA of the CDR3 is TGTGCCAGCAGTTTACCCAGCCGACTAGCAGATACGCAGTATTTT. Encoded protein: CASSLPSRLADTQYF.

The chain couples TRBV30 to TRBJ1-2; D remains unclear. The CDR3 length is 12 residues. V shed 4 bases and J shed 8 bases, with 14 bases lying between them. Per the germline V gene, CDR1 is GTSNPN and CDR2 is SVGIG (reference sequence). Here the CDR3 reads CAWTGTSGGYTF. The CDR3 nucleotides read TGTGCCTGGACAGGAACCTCGGGGGGCTACACCTTC.

The rearrangement links TRBV13 to TRBJ1-1, with 7 bases that match TRBD1. Germline CDR1 reads PRHDT; CDR2 reads FYEKMQ (reference sequence). This CDR3 is built from 15 residues. V was clipped by 6 bases and J by 4 bases; unmatched bases: 11. CDR3 amino acids: CASSYNTGVATEAFF. The CDR3 coding sequence is TGTGCCAGCAGTTACAACACAGGGGTTGCCACTGAAGCTTTCTTT.

V gene TRBV29-1 combines with J gene TRBJ2-1; D gene unclear. The germline CDR1 and CDR2 sequences are SQVTM and ANQGSEA. The V and J ends lost 7 bases and 9 bases respectively, with 16 bases between them. The CDR3 sequence is 12 residues long. Written as DNA, the CDR3 is TGCAGCGGACGACCTAGTATTTCTGAGCAGTTCTTC. Translation gives CSGRPSISEQFF.

The V gene is TRBV4-2, the J gene TRBJ1-1; 12 bases align to TRBD1. Germline V gives CDR1 LGHNA, CDR2 YNFKEQ. CDR3 length equals 16 residues. With 3 bases clipped from V and 0 bases from J, the junction kept 2 bases outside the gene matches. Here the CDR3 DNA reads TGTGCCAGCAGCCACGGGACAGGGGGCGTGAACACTGAAGCTTTCTTT. It is translated as CASSHGTGGVNTEAFF.

V and J are TRBV27 and TRBJ1-5, with D maybe TRBD1 (5 bases). The CDR3 sequence is 14 residues long. Germline CDR1 and CDR2: MNHEY and SMNVEV (reference sequence). Trimming took 6 bases from V and 3 from J, leaving 12 bases between them. The CDR3 sequence is CASSPGLINQPQHF. DNA of the CDR3: TGTGCCAGCAGCCCAGGGCTGATCAATCAGCCCCAGCATTTT.

The chain links TRBV11-1 to TRBJ2-1, with D hard to call. This CDR3 is built from 16 residues. Germline CDR1 and CDR2: SGHAT and FQDESV (reference sequence). V was trimmed by 5 bases and J by 4 bases, leaving 18 bases between them. Here the CDR3 DNA reads TGTGCCAGCAGCAGAATTGGCAGATCGAAATACAATGAGCAGTTCTTC. Its protein product is CASSRIGRSKYNEQFF.